This T cell receptor beta chain came from a study of blood T cell repertoires in COVID-19. About the research overall: There were acute and convalescent COVID-19 samples, and they came from the United States, Italy and Spain.

CDR3 length equals 13 residues. V gave up 7 bases and J gave up 2 bases; unmatched junction bases: 1. In the study's own analysis: Reference gene primer amplification yielded estimated nucleated cell counts. Profiling relied on immunoSEQ multiplex PCR, and the TCRdb table lists in-frame clones only, not all of them. The V and J calls and clone size come from that table; D and trimming were worked out from the DNA. Among 60,000 to 90,000 clones listed, roughly 84% were seen once. The TCR sequence derives from a man aged 55 to 70 with COVID-19, enrolled during active disease. V gene TRBV12-3 or TRBV12-4 combines with J gene TRBJ1-5, with 8 bases aligning to TRBD1. Material for sequencing was peripheral blood. The CDR3 region has the DNA TGTGCCAGCATACAGGGGGGCAATCAGCCCCAGCATTTT. Protein sequence: CASIQGGNQPQHF.